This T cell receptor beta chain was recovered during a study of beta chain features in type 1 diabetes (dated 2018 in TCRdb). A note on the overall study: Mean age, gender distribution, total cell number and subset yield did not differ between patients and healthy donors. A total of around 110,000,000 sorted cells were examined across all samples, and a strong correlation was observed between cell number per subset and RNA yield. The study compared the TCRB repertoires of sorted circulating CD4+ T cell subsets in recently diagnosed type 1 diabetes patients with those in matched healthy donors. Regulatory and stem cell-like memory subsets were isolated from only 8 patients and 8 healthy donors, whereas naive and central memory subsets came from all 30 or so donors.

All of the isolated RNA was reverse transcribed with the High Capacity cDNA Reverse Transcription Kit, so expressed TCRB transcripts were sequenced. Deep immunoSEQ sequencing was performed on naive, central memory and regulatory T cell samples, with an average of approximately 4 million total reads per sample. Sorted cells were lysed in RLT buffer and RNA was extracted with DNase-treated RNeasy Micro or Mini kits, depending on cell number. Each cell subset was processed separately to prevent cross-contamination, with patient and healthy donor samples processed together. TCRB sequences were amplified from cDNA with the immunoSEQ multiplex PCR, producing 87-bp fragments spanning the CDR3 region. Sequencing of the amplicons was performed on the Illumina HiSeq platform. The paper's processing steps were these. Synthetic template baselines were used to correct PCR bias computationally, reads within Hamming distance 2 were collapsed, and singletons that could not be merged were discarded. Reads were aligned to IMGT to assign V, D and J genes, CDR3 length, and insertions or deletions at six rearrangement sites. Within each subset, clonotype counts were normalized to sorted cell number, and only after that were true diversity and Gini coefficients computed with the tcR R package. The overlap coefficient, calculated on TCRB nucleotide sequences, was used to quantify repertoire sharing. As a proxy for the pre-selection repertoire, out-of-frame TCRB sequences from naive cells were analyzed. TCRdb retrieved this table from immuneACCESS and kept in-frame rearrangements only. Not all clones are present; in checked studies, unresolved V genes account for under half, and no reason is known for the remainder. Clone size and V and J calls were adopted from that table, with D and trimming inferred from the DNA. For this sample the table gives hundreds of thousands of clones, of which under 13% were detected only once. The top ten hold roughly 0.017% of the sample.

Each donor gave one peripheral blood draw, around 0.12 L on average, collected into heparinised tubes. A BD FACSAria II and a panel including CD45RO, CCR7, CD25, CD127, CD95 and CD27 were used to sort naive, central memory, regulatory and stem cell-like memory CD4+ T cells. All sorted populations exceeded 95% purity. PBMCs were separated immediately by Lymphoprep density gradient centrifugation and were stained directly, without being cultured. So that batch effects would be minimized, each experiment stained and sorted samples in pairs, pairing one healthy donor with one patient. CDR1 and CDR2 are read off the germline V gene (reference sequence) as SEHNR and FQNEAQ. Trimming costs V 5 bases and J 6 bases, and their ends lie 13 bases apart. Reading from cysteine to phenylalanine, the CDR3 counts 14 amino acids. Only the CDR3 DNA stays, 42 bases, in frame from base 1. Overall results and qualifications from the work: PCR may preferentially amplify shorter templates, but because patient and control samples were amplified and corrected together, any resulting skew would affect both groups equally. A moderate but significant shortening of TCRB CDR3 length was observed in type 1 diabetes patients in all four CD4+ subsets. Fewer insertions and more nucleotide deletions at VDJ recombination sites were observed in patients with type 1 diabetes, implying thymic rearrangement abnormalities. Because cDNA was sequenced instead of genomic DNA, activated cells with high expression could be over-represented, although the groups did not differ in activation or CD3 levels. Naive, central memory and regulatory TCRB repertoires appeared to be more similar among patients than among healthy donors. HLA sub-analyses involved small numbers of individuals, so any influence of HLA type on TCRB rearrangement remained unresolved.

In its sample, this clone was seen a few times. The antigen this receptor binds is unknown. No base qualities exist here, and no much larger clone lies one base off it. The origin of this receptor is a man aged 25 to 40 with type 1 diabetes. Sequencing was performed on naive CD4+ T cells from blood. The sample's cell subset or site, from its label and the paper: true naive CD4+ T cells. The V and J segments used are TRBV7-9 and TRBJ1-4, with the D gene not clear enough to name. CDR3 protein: CASSAQAGDEKLFF. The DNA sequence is TGTGCCAGCAGCGCCCAAGCGGGAGATGAAAAACTGTTTTTT.